This T cell receptor (beta chain) was sequenced during a study of T cell responses to AZD1222 COVID-19 vaccine. Trimming at V came to 6 bases and at J to 4 bases, leaving 6 bases not matched to a gene. CDR1 is SNHLY, CDR2 FYNNEI, per germline. The CDR3 totals 14 residues. Overall study results and limits: Reports indicate that nearly half of spike-specific TCRs are directed at unmutated variant regions. It should be noted that donors were predominantly white British and more often female, and clonal diversity was possibly underestimated.

Sequencing used immunoSEQ multiplex PCR; TCRdb keeps in-frame clones, though not all of them. The sample holds about 180,000 clones, approximately 92% seen once. Details on this clone: Its antigen is undetermined.

The clonotype comes from an adult who received the MenACWY meningococcal vaccine as a control. The rearrangement uses TRBV2 and TRBJ2-7, with 10 bases identical to TRBD2. Sequenced material: peripheral blood, taken 28 days after the second dose of the MenACWY control vaccine. The CDR3 nucleotides read TGTGCCAGCAGACTTAGCGGGGGGACTTACGAGCAGTACTTC. Translation: CASRLSGGTYEQYF.